This entry lists 20 T cell receptor beta chains sequenced from one sample in a study of T cells in Graves' hyperthyroidism and ophthalmopathy. Authors of the study amplified TCR beta CDR3 regions from RNA transcripts. HTBI primers were used for first-round RT-PCR of the TCR CDR3. TCRdb reprocessed the multiplex PCR reads via MiXCR and lists one record per CDR3 protein. The sample includes nearly 600,000 distinct CDR3 sequences, 11% to 15% of them seen just once. Input material: blood. Receptor source: a woman aged 18-29 years with Graves' ophthalmopathy.

The chain recombines TRBV6-5 with TRBJ2-5; D might be TRBD1 or TRBD2, each matching 5 bases. In germline, CDR1 is MNHEY, CDR2 SVGAGI. V was shortened by 2 bases and J by 2 bases, with 12 bases between the two germline ends. This CDR3 has 15 amino acids. The chain's CDR3 is CASSYPGRQQETQYF. DNA for the CDR3: TGTGCCAGCAGTTACCCGGGACGCCAGCAAGAGACCCAGTACTTC.

This clonotype was seen many times. The chain is built from TRBV4-1 and TRBJ1-1, with D possibly matching TRBD1 (5 bases). V was pared by 3 bases and J by 2 bases, with 13 bases between. Germline CDR1 and CDR2: MGHRA and YSYEKL. The CDR3 spans 15 residues. CDR3 nucleotide sequence: TGCGCCAGCAGCCAGCCCATTCAGGGAAACACTGAAGCTTTCTTT. Protein product: CASSQPIQGNTEAFF.

This clonotype was found many times. The chain combines TRBV7-2 with TRBJ2-1; D is ambiguous. The germline CDR1 and CDR2 sequences are SGHTA and FQGNSA. The CDR3 runs 12 residues. Trimming removed 3 bases from V and 6 bases from J, with 6 bases in between. The CDR3 loop is CASSLGINEQFF. The CDR3 DNA is TGTGCCAGCAGCTTGGGTATCAATGAGCAGTTCTTC.

The sample holds many counts of this clonotype. V gene TRBV12-3 or TRBV12-4 combines with J gene TRBJ2-1, with 10 bases that match TRBD1. CDR3 length equals 16 residues. J gave up 3 bases and V 5 bases, and 7 bases lay outside the gene matches. CDR3 amino acids: CASSQPGQGFYNEQFF. CDR3 bases: TGTGCCAGCAGTCAGCCGGGACAGGGGTTCTACAATGAGCAGTTCTTC.

V is TRBV20-1 and J is TRBJ2-7, with 11 bases fitting TRBD1. V lost 3 bases to trimming and J lost 6 bases; unmatched junction nucleotides: 10. The CDR3 extends over 15 amino acids. Germline CDR1 DFQATT, CDR2 SNEGSKA (reference sequence). CDR3 sequence reads: CSASIRTGGNGEQYF. In DNA, the CDR3 is TGCAGTGCTAGTATAAGGACAGGGGGCAACGGCGAGCAGTACTTC.

In its sample, this clonotype was seen a few times. The rearrangement uses TRBV3-1 and TRBJ1-4; D not certain. Germline V lookup: CDR1 LGHDT, CDR2 YNNKEL (reference sequence). V was cut by 4 bases and J by 2 bases, with 11 bases left in between. This CDR3 has 15 amino acids. This chain's CDR3 is CASSPSLRTNEKLFF. The CDR3 DNA reads TGTGCCAGCAGCCCGTCCTTGAGGACTAATGAAAAACTGTTTTTT. Together with reference TRBV3-1 and TRBJ1-4, the CDR3 gives the full variable domain: DTAVSQTPKYLVTQMGNDKSIKCEQNLGHDTMYWYKQDSKKFLKIMFSYNNKELIINETVPNRFSPKSPDKAHLNLHINSLELGDSAVYFCASSPSLRTNEKLFFGSGTQLSVL.

This clonotype was observed many times. The rearrangement links TRBV7-2 to TRBJ2-7; TRBD2 matches 12 bases. Trimming cost V 3 bases and J 1 base; bases outside gene matches: 1. Germline V gene lookup returns CDR1 SGHTA and CDR2 FQGNSA. This CDR3 comprises 15 residues. Here the CDR3 DNA reads TGTGCCAGCAGCTTGACTAGCGGGAGTTCCTACGAGCAGTACTTC. Amino acids: CASSLTSGSSYEQYF.

This clonotype was recorded at least ten times. This chain connects TRBV11-1 to TRBJ2-5; no firm D call. With 1 base removed from V and 0 bases from J, the gap between germline ends came to 3 bases. Germline assignment: CDR1 SGHAT and CDR2 FQDESV (reference sequence). This CDR3 is 13 amino acids long. The CDR3 loop reads CASSLEYQETQYF. The CDR3 DNA reads as TGTGCCAGCAGCTTAGAGTACCAAGAGACCCAGTACTTC.

V is TRBV11-2 and J is TRBJ2-3; no firm D call. CDR3 length: 13 amino acids. Trimming pared 3 bases from V and 4 bases from J, leaving 8 bases between. Germline V gene data show CDR1 as SGHAT and CDR2 as FQNNGV. The CDR3 sequence: CASSFVGPDTQYF. CDR3 nucleotides: TGTGCCAGCAGCTTTGTGGGCCCAGATACGCAGTATTTT. Full variable domain (outside the CDR3, taken from reference TRBV11-2 and TRBJ2-3): EAGVAQSPRYKIIEKRQSVAFWCNPISGHATLYWYQQILGQGPKLLIQFQNNGVVDDSQLPKDRFSAERLKGVDSTLKIQPAKLEDSAVYLCASSFVGPDTQYFGPGTRLTVL.

In its sample, this clonotype was seen many times. CDR3 loop: CASSLIGLESMNTEAFF. The CDR3 nucleotides read TGTGCCAGCAGCTTAATAGGATTAGAGAGCATGAACACTGAAGCTTTCTTT. The chain carries TRBV7-3 and TRBJ1-1, with no clear D. Trimming removed 1 base from V and 0 bases from J, with 15 bases in between. Per germline, CDR1 SGHTA and CDR2 FQGTGA. This CDR3 region has 17 residues.

This clonotype has at least ten counts. The chain is built from TRBV19 and TRBJ2-1; D might be TRBD1 or TRBD2, each matching 5 bases. CDR3 length equals 15 residues. Germline V gene lookup returns CDR1 LNHDA and CDR2 SQIVND (reference sequence). V was cut by 8 bases and J by 7 bases, with 21 bases left in between. The CDR3 sequence is CASSLGRVVSNEQFF. Here the CDR3 DNA reads TGTGCCAGTTCTTTGGGGCGGGTGGTTTCGAATGAGCAGTTCTTC.

J is TRBJ1-2 and V is TRBV29-1; 11 bases align to TRBD1. V lost 7 bases to trimming and J lost 2 bases; unmatched junction nucleotides: 21. The CDR3 is 19 residues long. Germline lookup yields CDR1 SQVTM and CDR2 ANQGSEA. This chain's CDR3 is CSANAPPGQGVGWNYGYTF. The CDR3 coding sequence is TGCAGCGCCAACGCCCCGCCGGGACAGGGGGTGGGTTGGAACTATGGCTACACCTTC.

J is TRBJ2-2 and V is TRBV6-1; 15 bases are a match to TRBD2. Looked up from germline, CDR1 is MNHNS and CDR2 is SASEGT. V was clipped by 10 bases and J by 6 bases; unmatched bases: 9. CDR3 length: 16 amino acids. The CDR3 here is CAMPGLAGGPAGELFF. In nucleotides, the CDR3 is TGTGCCATGCCTGGACTAGCGGGAGGGCCGGCCGGGGAGCTGTTTTTT.

This clonotype was counted ten times or more. DNA of the CDR3: TGTGCCAGCAGTTGGGGGTACGAGCAGTACTTC. The encoded protein is CASSWGYEQYF. The chain has TRBV28 and TRBJ2-7; tentatively, D is TRBD1 or TRBD2 (5 bases each). CDR3 length equals 11 residues. The germline gives CDR1 MDHEN, CDR2 SYDVKM. Trimming stripped 4 bases from V and 4 bases from J, with 5 bases between.

This clonotype was seen ten or more times. This chain links TRBV6-2 or TRBV6-3 with TRBJ2-1; D possibly corresponds to TRBD1 (6 bases). This CDR3 comprises 17 residues. CDR1 is MNHEY, CDR2 SVGEGT, per germline. Trimming pared 1 base from V and 3 bases from J, leaving 16 bases between. CDR3 DNA: TGTGCCAGCAGTTACTGGGGGCTGGCGGTCTACTACAATGAGCAGTTCTTC. Amino acids: CASSYWGLAVYYNEQFF.

This clonotype was observed at least ten times. The chain links TRBV6-5 to TRBJ1-6, with 7 positions matching TRBD1. J lost 5 bases, V lost 7 bases, and 11 bases had no gene match. CDR1 MNHEY and CDR2 SVGAGI come from the germline V gene. The CDR3 is 16 amino acids. The CDR3 DNA reads TGTGCCAGCAAACACCAGACAGGGCGCAATAATTCACCCCTCCACTTT. Amino acid sequence: CASKHQTGRNNSPLHF.

This clonotype has ten or more counts. The rearrangement uses TRBV5-5 and TRBJ1-5, with D perhaps matching TRBD1 (5 bases). Germline CDR1 and CDR2: SGHKS and YYEKEE (reference sequence). The CDR3 spans 16 residues. Trimming removed 2 bases at V and 6 bases at J, with 18 bases between. CDR3 sequence (DNA): TGTGCCAGCAGCTTAGGGTCGCAGGGCGCGGGTCAGCCCCAGCATTTT. Translated, it gives CASSLGSQGAGQPQHF.

This clonotype was seen repeatedly, ten times or more. The rearrangement links TRBV12-5 to TRBJ1-5; D not certain. CDR1 is LGHNT, CDR2 FRNRAP, per germline. CDR3 length: 16 amino acids. V gave up 4 bases and J gave up 1 base, with 14 bases separating them. DNA of the CDR3: TGTGCTAGTGGTTCCGGGCAGGCGAGGAGCAATCAGCCCCAGCATTTT. Protein product: CASGSGQARSNQPQHF. The entire variable domain, with the rest obtained from reference TRBV12-5 and TRBJ1-5, is as follows: DARVTQTPRHKVTEMGQEVTMRCQPILGHNTVFWYRQTMMQGLELLAYFRNRAPLDDSGMPKDRFSAEMPDATLATLKIQPSEPRDSAVYFCASGSGQARSNQPQHFGDGTRLSIL.

This clonotype has ten or more counts. The rearrangement links TRBV6-2 or TRBV6-3 to TRBJ2-3, with D possibly TRBD2 on 6 matching bases. Germline V gene sequence: CDR1 MNHEY, CDR2 SVGEGT. V lost 7 bases and J lost 7, with 15 bases in between. This CDR3 is 13 amino acids long. The CDR3 loop is CASKKRERNTQYF. The CDR3 bases are TGTGCCAGCAAAAAACGGGAGCGGAATACGCAGTATTTT.

V and J are TRBV5-4 and TRBJ1-1; no clear D. The CDR3 sequence is 14 residues long. The germline gives CDR1 SGHNT, CDR2 YYREEE (reference sequence). Trimming pared 5 bases from V and 3 bases from J, leaving 14 bases between. The CDR3 nucleotides are TGTGCCAGCAGTACCGGGCGGCGGGACACTGAAGCTTTCTTT. This translates into CASSTGRRDTEAFF.